This entry features one TCR beta chain sequence. Antigen: not known. CD45RO negativity and positive selection for CCR7 defined naive CD8 cells, a population that excluded terminally differentiated effector memory CD45RA+ cells. This sample is part of a study of shared clonotypes between healthy human individuals. Method: immunoSEQ multiplex PCR; TCRdb's copy keeps in-frame clones and lacks some. The data show about 2.1 million clones, 80% to 95% seen once. Overall study results and limits: Clonotype sharing across a handful of donors was observed for 4% to 6.5% of naive CD4 clonotypes.

This clonotype originated in a man in his late teens or twenties in good health. Some clones in this sample may be carry-over from other donors' samples. Sequenced sample: naive CD8+ T cells from PBMCs.

DNA for the CDR3: TGTGCCTGGAGTATAGCGGGAGGGTCGGAGCAGTTCTTC. This gives the protein CAWSIAGGSEQFF. The V call is TRBV30, the J call TRBJ2-1, with TRBD2 matching 11 bases. V lost 2 bases to trimming and J lost 10 bases; unmatched junction nucleotides: 4. CDR1 is GTSNPN, CDR2 SVGIG, per germline (reference sequence). The CDR3 sequence is 13 residues long.